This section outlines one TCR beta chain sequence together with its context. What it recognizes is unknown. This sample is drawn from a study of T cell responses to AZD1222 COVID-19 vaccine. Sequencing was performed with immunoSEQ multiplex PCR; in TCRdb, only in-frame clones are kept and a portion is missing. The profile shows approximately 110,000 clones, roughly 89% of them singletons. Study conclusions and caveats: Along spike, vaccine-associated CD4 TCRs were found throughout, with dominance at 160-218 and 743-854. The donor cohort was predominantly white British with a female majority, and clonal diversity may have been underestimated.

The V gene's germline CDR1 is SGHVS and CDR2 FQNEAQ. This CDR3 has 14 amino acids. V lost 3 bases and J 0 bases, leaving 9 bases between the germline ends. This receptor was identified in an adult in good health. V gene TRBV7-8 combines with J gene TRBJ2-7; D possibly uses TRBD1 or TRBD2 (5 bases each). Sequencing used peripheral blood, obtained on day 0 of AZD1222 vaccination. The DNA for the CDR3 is TGTGCCAGCAGCTTCCGGGACGGCTCCTACGAGCAGTACTTC. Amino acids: CASSFRDGSYEQYF.